This T cell receptor (beta chain) emerged from a study of T cell changes during pregnancy in multiple sclerosis. Data came from immunoSEQ multiplex PCR; TCRdb stores just in-frame clones and leaves some out. The table records around 100,000 clones, over 85% of them present only once. This CDR3 is 16 amino acids long. Per germline, CDR1 SGHTS and CDR2 YDEGEE. Trimming took 3 bases from V and 2 from J, leaving 16 bases between them. This rearrangement joins TRBV5-8 to TRBJ2-3; D might be TRBD1 (6 bases). This receptor was obtained from a female donor with multiple sclerosis, enrolled in a pregnancy study. The sample was peripheral blood, taken in the second trimester of pregnancy. The CDR3 bases are TGTGCCAGCAGCTCTTACCCGGACAGCGACACAGATACGCAGTATTTT. It translates to CASSSYPDSDTDTQYF.